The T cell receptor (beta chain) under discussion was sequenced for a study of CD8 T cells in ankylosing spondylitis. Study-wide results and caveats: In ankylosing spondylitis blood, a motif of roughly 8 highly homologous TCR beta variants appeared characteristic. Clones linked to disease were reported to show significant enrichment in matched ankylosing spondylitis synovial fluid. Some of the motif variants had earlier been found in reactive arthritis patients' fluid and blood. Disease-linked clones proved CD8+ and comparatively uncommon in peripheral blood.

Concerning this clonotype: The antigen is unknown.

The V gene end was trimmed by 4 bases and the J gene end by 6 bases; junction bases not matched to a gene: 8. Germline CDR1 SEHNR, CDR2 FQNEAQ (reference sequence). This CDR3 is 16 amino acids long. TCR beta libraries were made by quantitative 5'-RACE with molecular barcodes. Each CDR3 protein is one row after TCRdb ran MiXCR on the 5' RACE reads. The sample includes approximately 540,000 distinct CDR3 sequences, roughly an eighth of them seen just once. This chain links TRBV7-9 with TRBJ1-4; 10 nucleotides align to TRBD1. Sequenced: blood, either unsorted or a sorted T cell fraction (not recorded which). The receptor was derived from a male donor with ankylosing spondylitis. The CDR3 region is CASSSAPGTGDEKLFF. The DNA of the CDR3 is TGTGCCAGCAGCTCGGCCCCCGGGACAGGGGATGAAAAACTGTTTTTT.